This T cell receptor beta chain was captured by sequencing in a study of blood T cell repertoires in COVID-19. Across the study: Sites in the United States, Italy and Spain provided acute and convalescent COVID-19 samples. T cells, B-cell-depleted T cells, or PBMCs provided the cDNA or gDNA that served as material.

The CDR3 runs to 14 residues. Looked up from germline, CDR1 is LNHDA and CDR2 is SQIVND (reference sequence). Trimming took 4 bases from V and 5 from J; bases not matched to a gene: 7. Authors' data handling: Reference gene primer amplification in the assay estimated nucleated cell counts. The assay was immunoSEQ multiplex PCR, and TCRdb's table has in-frame clones only and misses some. V, J and clone size are taken as reported in that table, and D and trimming were inferred from the DNA itself. The sample has under 55,000 clones, about 85% seen once. This clone was counted only a few times. Sequenced input: peripheral blood. The sequence was obtained from a man aged 35-49 years with active COVID-19. This chain connects TRBV19 to TRBJ2-7; TRBD1 matches 8 bases. CDR3 nucleotide sequence: TGTGCCAGTAGTAATCAGGGGGCGAAGAACGAGCAGTACTTC. Translating gives CASSNQGAKNEQYF.